This TCR beta chain appears in the sequencing data of a study of STAT5B mutations in CD4+ large granular lymphocyte leukemia. Study-wide results and caveats: Top patient clones used TRBV06 genes more often: 8/27 versus 2/35 in controls.

CDR1 is MNHEY and CDR2 is SVGAGI in the germline V gene. V dropped 0 bases and J dropped 4 bases, with 13 bases sitting between them. There are 15 residues in the CDR3. Remarks on this clone: Its antigen remains unidentified.

The assay was immunoSEQ multiplex PCR, and TCRdb's table has in-frame clones only and misses some. This table has about 40,000 clones, about four fifths appearing once. The chain employs TRBV6-5 and TRBJ2-7; D may match TRBD1 or TRBD2 (5 bases each). Sequences were obtained from CD4+ T cells from blood buffy coats. The TCR sequence derives from a human donor in good health. CDR3 sequence (DNA): TGTGCCAGCAGTTACTCAGGGACGGACAATTACGAGCAGTACTTC. The encoded protein is CASSYSGTDNYEQYF.